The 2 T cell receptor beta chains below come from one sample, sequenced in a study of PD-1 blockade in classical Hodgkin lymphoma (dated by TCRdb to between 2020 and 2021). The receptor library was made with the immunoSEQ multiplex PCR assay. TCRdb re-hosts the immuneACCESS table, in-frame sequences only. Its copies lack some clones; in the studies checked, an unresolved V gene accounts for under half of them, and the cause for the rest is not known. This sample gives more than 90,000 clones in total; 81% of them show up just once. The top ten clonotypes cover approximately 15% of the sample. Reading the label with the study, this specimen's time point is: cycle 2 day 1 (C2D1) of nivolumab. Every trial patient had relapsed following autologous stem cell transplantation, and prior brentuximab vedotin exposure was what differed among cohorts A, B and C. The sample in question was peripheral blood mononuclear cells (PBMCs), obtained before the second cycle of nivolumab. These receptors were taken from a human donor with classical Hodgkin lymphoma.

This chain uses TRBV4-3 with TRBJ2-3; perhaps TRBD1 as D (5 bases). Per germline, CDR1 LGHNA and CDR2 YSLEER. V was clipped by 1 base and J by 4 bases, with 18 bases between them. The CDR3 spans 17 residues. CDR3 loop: CASSQGPHRLGADTQYF. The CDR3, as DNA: TGCGCCAGCAGCCAAGGGCCCCACAGGTTGGGCGCAGATACGCAGTATTTT.

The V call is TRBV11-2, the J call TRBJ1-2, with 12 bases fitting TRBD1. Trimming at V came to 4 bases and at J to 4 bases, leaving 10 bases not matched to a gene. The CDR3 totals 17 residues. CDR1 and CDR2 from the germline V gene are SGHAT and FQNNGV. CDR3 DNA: TGTGCCAGCAGCTCCCAGGGACAGGGGGCCAGGGGCTATGGCTACACCTTC. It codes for CASSSQGQGARGYGYTF.